These 24 T cell receptor beta chains came from one sample sequenced in a study of blood T cells in healthy people across ages. Through a sample-barcoded 5' primer and a J-beta primer mix, a second PCR was run for roughly 6 to 11 cycles. TCRdb called the 5' RACE reads again in MiXCR, with one record for every CDR3 protein. This repertoire shows around 790,000 distinct CDR3 sequences, around 42% found once; its top ten account for about 21%. The specimen was blood. Receptor source: a man in his 60s in good health.

This chain links TRBV7-2 with TRBJ2-7; 7 bases are a match to TRBD1. The germline V gene encodes CDR1 SGHTA and CDR2 FQGNSA. The CDR3 is 14 amino acids. The V segment lost 5 bases and the J segment 2 bases; nucleotides outside the gene matches: 6. Written as DNA, the CDR3 is TGTGCCAGCAGCAAGGACAGGTACACCTACGAGCAGTACTTC. It is translated as CASSKDRYTYEQYF.

This clonotype has a handful of counts. This chain links TRBV3-1 with TRBJ2-1; D is unclear. The length of the CDR3 is 15 residues. Trimming shortened V by 4 bases and J by 0 bases, and 10 bases separated the two germline ends. The germline CDR1 and CDR2 sequences are LGHDT and YNNKEL (reference sequence). The CDR3 spells CASSRLQASYNEQFF. The DNA of the CDR3 is TGTGCCAGCAGCCGCCTCCAAGCCTCCTACAATGAGCAGTTCTTC.

The chain joins TRBV12-3 or TRBV12-4 to TRBJ2-1; no reliable D call. The CDR3 is 16 residues long. V lost 3 bases and J lost 0, with 12 bases in between. The chain's CDR3 is CASSFSGLPSYNEQFF. In nucleotides, the CDR3 is TGTGCCAGCAGTTTTTCGGGCCTTCCCTCCTACAATGAGCAGTTCTTC.

This chain joins TRBV13 and TRBJ2-7, with D unclear. Trimming took off 5 bases at V and 3 bases at J, with 11 bases between the two ends. The CDR3 totals 13 residues. CDR1 is PRHDT and CDR2 is FYEKMQ in the germline V gene (reference sequence). As DNA, the CDR3 is TGTGCCAGCAGCGCCCCCGCGAGCTACGAGCAGTACTTC. Its protein product is CASSAPASYEQYF.

About this clonotype: One junction end disagrees with the germline gene, perhaps due to a read error. The CDR3 DNA reads TGTGCCGGCAGTTTACGATACAGGGCGGATGAGCAGTTCTTC. Amino acid sequence: CAGSLRYRADEQFF. This chain joins TRBV12-3 or TRBV12-4 and TRBJ2-1, with TRBD1 as a possible D gene (6 bases). The CDR3 consists of 14 residues.

The V gene is TRBV6-2 or TRBV6-3, the J gene TRBJ1-2; D gene ambiguous. This CDR3 region has 11 residues. The germline gives CDR1 MNHEY, CDR2 SVGEGT. The V end lost 5 bases, the J end lost 5 bases, and 6 bases lay between the germline ends. This chain's CDR3 is CASSTRYGYTF. Here the CDR3 DNA reads TGTGCCAGCAGTACCCGGTATGGCTACACCTTC.

Note on this clonotype: A much larger clonotype is one base distant, so this may be a read error. The genes are TRBV10-2 and TRBJ2-4; D gene ambiguous. Germline V gives CDR1 WSHSY, CDR2 SAAADI. The ends were cut back, 6 bases at V and 1 base at J, with 10 bases in the middle. The CDR3 is 14 amino acids. CDR3 coding DNA: TGCGCCAGCAGGGAGAACAACGCCAAAAACATTCAGTACTTC. Translating gives CASRENNAKNIQYF.

The chain recombines TRBV5-1 with TRBJ2-7, with D tentatively TRBD2 (6 bases). There are 18 residues in the CDR3. Germline V lookup: CDR1 SGHRS, CDR2 YFSETQ. Between the trimmed V and J ends, which lost 4 bases and 4 bases, there was a span of 27 bases. CDR3 residues: CASSLQVRGLRFEYEQYF. In DNA form, the CDR3 reads TGCGCCAGCAGCCTTCAGGTTCGGGGACTCCGTTTCGAATACGAGCAGTACTTC. Variable domain in full (rest from reference TRBV5-1 and TRBJ2-7): KAGVTQTPRYLIKTRGQQVTLSCSPISGHRSVSWYQQTPGQGLQFLFEYFSETQRNKGNFPGRFSGRQFSNSRSEMNVSTLELGDSALYLCASSLQVRGLRFEYEQYFGPGTRLTVT.

This clonotype was counted many times. CDR3 DNA: TGCAGTGCTAGAGATCGGACTAGCGGGGTGGAGACCCAGTACTTC. Its translation is CSARDRTSGVETQYF. The J gene is TRBJ2-5, the V gene TRBV20-1, with TRBD2 matching over 12 bases. V shed 0 bases and J 5 bases; nucleotides not matched to a gene: 4. The CDR3 has 15 residues. CDR1 is DFQATT, CDR2 SNEGSKA, per germline (reference sequence).

The chain links TRBV7-2 to TRBJ1-2; perhaps TRBD1 as D (6 bases). The V end lost 2 bases, the J end lost 3 bases, and 25 bases lay between the germline ends. The CDR3 has 19 residues. CDR1 SGHTA and CDR2 FQGNSA come from the germline V gene. CDR3 nucleotide sequence: TGTGCCAGCAGCTTACGGATCGGGGGGGCTGGGGGTAATGACTATGGCTACACCTTC. This codes for CASSLRIGGAGGNDYGYTF.

The sample holds a few counts of this clonotype. The chain links TRBV29-1 to TRBJ2-5; D possibly uses TRBD1 or TRBD2 (5 bases each). Looked up from germline, CDR1 is SQVTM and CDR2 is ANQGSEA. The CDR3 sequence is 15 residues long. V was shortened by 0 bases and J by 4 bases, with 15 bases between the two germline ends. CDR3 protein: CSVEDNGGAVETQYF. In nucleotides, the CDR3 is TGCAGCGTTGAAGATAATGGGGGAGCGGTAGAGACCCAGTACTTC.

This sequence joins TRBV7-7 and TRBJ2-7; D unresolved. CDR3 size: 13 residues. V lost 0 bases to trimming and J lost 7 bases, with 10 bases between them. Germline-derived CDR1 and CDR2 are SSHAT and FNYEAQ (reference sequence). The CDR3 sequence: CASSLALTEEQYF. The CDR3 region has the DNA TGTGCCAGCAGCTTAGCGTTAACCGAGGAGCAGTACTTC.

This clonotype was recorded a few times. The rearrangement joins TRBV11-3 to TRBJ2-7; D uncertain. This CDR3 is built from 15 residues. Germline V CDR1 and CDR2: SGHNT, YENEEA. The V end was cut by 4 bases, the J end by 3 bases, with 16 bases between. The CDR3 DNA is TGTGCCAGCAGCTCCGGCGCCGGACCTAACTACGAGCAGTACTTC. This encodes CASSSGAGPNYEQYF.

This clonotype was detected only a few times. V is TRBV5-1 and J is TRBJ2-1, with 8 nucleotides matching TRBD2. The CDR3 totals 15 residues. V was clipped by 4 bases and J by 5 bases; unmatched bases: 8. Germline V CDR1 and CDR2: SGHRS, YFSETQ. This CDR3 is CASSLSGESNNEQFF. The CDR3, as DNA: TGCGCCAGCAGCCTTAGCGGGGAATCTAACAATGAGCAGTTCTTC.

The chain recombines TRBV2 with TRBJ2-2; no clear D. V gave up 4 bases and J gave up 0 bases, with 9 bases separating them. Germline lookup yields CDR1 SNHLY and CDR2 FYNNEI. The CDR3 covers 15 residues. CDR3 in DNA: TGTGCCAGCAGTGTTACTGCCGCGAACACCGGGGAGCTGTTTTTT. Amino acid sequence: CASSVTAANTGELFF.

The CDR3 bases are TGCGCCAGCAGCTTGATCCCTAGCGGGGGGCCTTTACAAGAGACCCAGTACTTC. This codes for CASSLIPSGGPLQETQYF. The J gene is TRBJ2-5, the V gene TRBV5-1; 11 bases are shared with TRBD2. The CDR3 totals 18 residues. Per germline, CDR1 SGHRS and CDR2 YFSETQ. V was pared by 1 base and J by 2 bases, with 10 bases of the junction left unmatched.

This clonotype was seen at least ten times. V usage is TRBV4-1 and J usage is TRBJ2-7; D could derive from TRBD1 or TRBD2 (5 bases each). Trimming removed 0 bases from V and 1 base from J, with 13 bases in between. There are 16 residues in the CDR3. Germline CDR1 is MGHRA and CDR2 is YSYEKL. CDR3 in DNA: TGCGCCAGCAGCCAAGAAGGGACGTATCGTTCCTACGAGCAGTACTTC. It specifies CASSQEGTYRSYEQYF.

The chain joins TRBV11-3 to TRBJ2-1, with 7 bases fitting TRBD2. The CDR3 sequence is 15 residues long. J lost 4 bases, V lost 4 bases, and 7 bases had no gene match. CDR1 is SGHNT, CDR2 YENEEA, per germline. CDR3 coding DNA: TGTGCCAGCAGCTCACAATGGGGACTATACAATGAGCAGTTCTTC. This encodes CASSSQWGLYNEQFF.

The genes are TRBV7-2 and TRBJ1-2; maybe TRBD1 (6 bases). Looked up from germline, CDR1 is SGHTA and CDR2 is FQGNSA. This CDR3 contains 17 residues. V lost 4 bases to trimming and J lost 0 bases, with 18 bases between them. CDR3 bases: TGTGCCAGCAGCTCTCAAGCCGGGACAACTCCTAACTATGGCTACACCTTC. Translation: CASSSQAGTTPNYGYTF.

The gene calls are TRBV30 and TRBJ2-1; D remains ambiguous. Trimming left V 0 bases short and J 1 base short, with 13 bases between. The germline CDR1 and CDR2 sequences are GTSNPN and SVGIG (reference sequence). The CDR3 covers 16 residues. Written as DNA, the CDR3 is TGTGCCTGGAGTGTCACGGGTTCAGGTTCCTACAATGAGCAGTTCTTC. It codes for CAWSVTGSGSYNEQFF.

The chain combines TRBV10-2 with TRBJ1-1, with 10 bases fitting TRBD1. The CDR3 loop spans 16 amino acids. Germline V CDR1 and CDR2: WSHSY, SAAADI. Trimming at V came to 4 bases and at J to 0 bases, leaving 5 bases not matched to a gene. The CDR3: CASSGRGTGVNTEAFF. The CDR3 coding sequence is TGCGCCAGCAGTGGGAGGGGGACAGGGGTGAACACTGAAGCTTTCTTT.

Only a few counts were recorded for this clonotype. The rearrangement uses TRBV9 and TRBJ2-5; D gene uncertain. Germline CDR1 and CDR2: SGDLS and YYNGEE. Trimming cost V 7 bases and J 1 base, with 11 bases left between them. This CDR3 spans 13 amino acids. The CDR3 here is CASSQRSQETQYF. The DNA of the CDR3 is TGTGCCAGCTCCCAGAGGAGCCAAGAGACCCAGTACTTC.

The rearrangement links TRBV5-6 to TRBJ2-4; D may be TRBD1 (7 bases). V was pared by 8 bases and J by 8 bases, with 17 bases between. CDR3 size: 13 residues. The germline gives CDR1 SGHDT, CDR2 YYEEEE. CDR3 protein: CASTVGGGDIQYF. The CDR3, as DNA: TGTGCCAGTACTGTAGGGGGCGGGGACATTCAGTACTTC.

The sample holds many counts of this clonotype. CDR3 DNA: TGTGCCAGCAGCTTAGAACCACAACCGGAGAATTCACCCCTCCACTTT. Its protein product is CASSLEPQPENSPLHF. This rearrangement joins TRBV7-2 to TRBJ1-6; the D is unclear. This CDR3 is 16 amino acids long. V dropped 1 base and J dropped 7 bases, with 14 bases sitting between them. In germline, CDR1 is SGHTA, CDR2 FQGNSA.